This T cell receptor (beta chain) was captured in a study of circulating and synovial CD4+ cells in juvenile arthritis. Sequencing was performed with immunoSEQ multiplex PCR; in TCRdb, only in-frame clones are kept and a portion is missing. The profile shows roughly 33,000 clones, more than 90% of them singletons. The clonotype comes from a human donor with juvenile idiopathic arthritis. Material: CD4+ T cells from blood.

CDR3 coding DNA: TGTGCCAGCAGCTTATTCGGCGGGAGGGATGGAAACACCATATATTTT. Amino acid sequence: CASSLFGGRDGNTIYF. The chain has TRBV7-2 and TRBJ1-3, with D uncertain. V shed 2 bases and J shed 3 bases, with 14 bases lying between them. Germline assignment: CDR1 SGHTA and CDR2 FQGNSA. The CDR3 runs to 16 residues.